This passage covers 5 T cell receptor beta chains from one sample sequenced in a study of neoadjuvant nivolumab and ipilimumab in lung cancer. The method was immunoSEQ multiplex PCR; TCRdb's version includes in-frame clones alone and lacks a portion of them. The sample holds about 9,000 clones, about 80% seen once. This material consisted of tumor tissue, taken after neoadjuvant nivolumab, alone or with ipilimumab, at or shortly before surgery. All receptors come from an adult with non-small cell lung cancer.

The chain links TRBV7-9 to TRBJ2-4; 8 bases are a match to TRBD1. CDR3 size: 14 residues. CDR1 is SEHNR and CDR2 is FQNEAQ in the germline V gene (reference sequence). With 2 bases clipped from V and 7 bases from J, the junction kept 4 bases outside the gene matches. CDR3: CASSLSTGGNIQYF. DNA for the CDR3: TGTGCCAGCAGCTTATCCACAGGGGGGAACATTCAGTACTTC.

The chain recombines TRBV7-9 with TRBJ1-2; TRBD1 might be the D (6 bases). CDR1 and CDR2 (germline): SEHNR, FQNEAQ (reference sequence). This CDR3 region has 15 residues. V dropped 5 bases and J dropped 8 bases, with 21 bases sitting between them. DNA for the CDR3: TGTGCCAGCAGCCCGTCCCGGGACACAACCGGGGGCTACACCTTC. Translation: CASSPSRDTTGGYTF.

The chain recombines TRBV7-6 with TRBJ1-2, with 8 positions matching TRBD1. Losses at the gene ends were 4 bases for V and 6 bases for J; bases not matched to a gene: 10. The CDR3 extends over 15 amino acids. The germline CDR1 and CDR2 sequences are SGHVS and FNYEAQ. As DNA, the CDR3 is TGTGCCAGCAGCTCCACCACCCAGGGGGCTAATGGCTACACCTTC. This sequence encodes CASSSTTQGANGYTF.

This clone was counted between two and nine times. The V call is TRBV30, the J call TRBJ2-7; 7 bases are shared with TRBD2. V trimming: 0 bases; J trimming: 4 bases; junction bases outside the gene matches: 18. The CDR3 loop spans 18 amino acids. Germline CDR1 GTSNPN, CDR2 SVGIG (reference sequence). CDR3 bases: TGTGCCTGGAGTGTACTTCCGTGGCAGGGAGGGTCGAGGTACGAGCAGTACTTC. This codes for CAWSVLPWQGGSRYEQYF. Full variable domain (missing parts from reference TRBV30 and TRBJ2-7): SQTIHQWPATLVQPVGSPLSLECTVEGTSNPNLYWYRQAAGRGLQLLFYSVGIGQISSEVPQNLSASRPQDRQFILSSKKLLLSDSGFYLCAWSVLPWQGGSRYEQYFGPGTRLTVT.

The rearrangement uses TRBV18 and TRBJ2-2; D is possibly TRBD1 (5 bases). V lost 4 bases, J lost 4 bases, and 16 bases lay in between. Germline assignment: CDR1 KGHSH and CDR2 LQKENI. The CDR3 length is 16 residues. The CDR3 DNA follows: TGTGCCAGCTCACGCAATCTCCAGGGTACCACCGGGGAGCTGTTTTTT. It encodes CASSRNLQGTTGELFF.